Below, 6 T cell receptor beta chains from the same sample are listed, as sequenced in a study of CD8 T cells in Susac syndrome. RNA in amounts of roughly 0.5 to 1 ug was reverse transcribed with random hexamers. TCRdb passed the immunoSEQ multiplex PCR reads through MiXCR, listing each CDR3 protein once. The table lists approximately 160,000 distinct CDR3 sequences, roughly 95% of them singletons. The sequenced sample consisted of CD4+ T cells from PBMCs. The receptors originated from a human donor with Susac syndrome.

This chain uses TRBV9 with TRBJ2-7, with TRBD2 matching 7 bases. This CDR3 region has 14 residues. CDR1 and CDR2 (germline): SGDLS, YYNGEE. The junction had 7 bases not matched to a gene; V was cut back by 0 bases and J by 7 bases. CDR3 residues: CASSVASWGGEQYF. CDR3 bases: TGTGCCAGCAGCGTAGCTTCATGGGGGGGGGAGCAGTACTTC. Variable domain in full (rest from reference TRBV9 and TRBJ2-7): DSGVTQTPKHLITATGQRVTLRCSPRSGDLSVYWYQQSLDQGLQFLIQYYNGEERAKGNILERFSAQQFPDLHSELNLSSLELGDSALYFCASSVASWGGEQYFGPGTRLTVT.

This chain links TRBV10-3 with TRBJ2-7; D remains unclear. Germline V gene data show CDR1 as ENHRY and CDR2 as SYGVKD. Deletions cut 6 bases from V and 3 bases from J, with 24 bases between. The CDR3 contains 17 residues. Here the CDR3 DNA reads TGTGCCATCAGACACCCCGACCCCCACGAGTTAGGCTACGAGCAGTACGTC. It codes for CAIRHPDPHELGYEQYV.

With regard to this clonotype: At one end, the junction sequence differs from germline, possibly due to a read error. The gene calls are TRBV7-7 and TRBJ1-4, with 12 positions matching TRBD1. From germline, CDR1 is SSHAT and CDR2 FNYEAQ (reference sequence). This CDR3 contains 15 residues. The CDR3 DNA sequence: TGTGCTAGCAGCCGGGGGACAGGGGGCAATGAAAAACTGTTTTTT. Translating it yields CASSRGTGGNEKLFF.

The chain carries TRBV15 and TRBJ1-2, with D unclear. This CDR3 has 13 residues. The germline gives CDR1 LNHNV, CDR2 YYDKDF (reference sequence). The V and J ends lost 4 bases and 0 bases respectively, with 6 bases between them. This CDR3 is CATSIRTNYGYTF. The CDR3 DNA follows: TGTGCCACCAGCATACGGACTAACTATGGCTACACCTTC.

There are a few counts of this clonotype. The chain links TRBV15 to TRBJ2-5; 8 positions agree with TRBD1. The CDR3 runs 12 residues. With V trimmed by 6 bases and J by 5 bases, 2 bases remained unmatched. Germline V gene sequence: CDR1 LNHNV, CDR2 YYDKDF (reference sequence). CDR3 region: CATSRQGETQYF. The CDR3 DNA reads TGTGCCACCAGTCGACAGGGGGAGACCCAGTACTTC.

This clonotype has only a few counts. J is TRBJ2-1 and V is TRBV5-4; 10 nucleotides match TRBD1. The CDR3 totals 15 residues. V shed 1 base, J shed 8 bases, and the junction held 6 bases outside the gene matches. Germline V gives CDR1 SGHNT, CDR2 YYREEE (reference sequence). The CDR3 sequence: CASSLRQGAVDEQFF. The DNA for the CDR3 is TGTGCCAGCAGCTTGAGACAGGGGGCGGTCGATGAGCAGTTCTTC.